These 27 T cell receptor beta chains were all obtained from the same sample, sequenced in a study of OX40 agonist ivuxolimab in advanced cancers. TCRdb keeps only in-frame clones here, not all; method: immunoSEQ multiplex PCR. Of approximately 54,000 clones listed, approximately 90% are singletons. Specimen: CD4+ or CD8+ T cells sorted from blood, collected in a trial of the OX40 agonist ivuxolimab. All receptors derive from an adult with an advanced solid tumor such as melanoma, head and neck, liver or kidney cancer.

The J gene is TRBJ1-5, the V gene TRBV30; D is possibly TRBD1 (5 bases). This CDR3 has 15 amino acids. V lost 2 bases and J 0 bases, leaving 11 bases between the germline ends. CDR1 GTSNPN and CDR2 SVGIG come from the germline V gene (reference sequence). The CDR3 reads CAWSTRDSSNQPQHF. As DNA, the CDR3 is TGTGCCTGGAGTACGCGTGACAGTAGCAATCAGCCCCAGCATTTT.

The chain carries TRBV27 and TRBJ2-7, with D possibly being TRBD1 or TRBD2 (5 bases each). V dropped 4 bases and J dropped 7 bases, with 17 bases sitting between them. CDR1 and CDR2 from the germline V gene are MNHEY and SMNVEV (reference sequence). The CDR3 contains 14 residues. The CDR3 reads CASSSSGTSLEQYF. DNA of the CDR3: TGTGCCAGCAGTTCCTCGGGGACCTCCTTGGAGCAGTACTTC.

The chain is built from TRBV9 and TRBJ2-1; possible D gene TRBD1, 5 bases. The CDR3 totals 12 residues. Germline-derived CDR1 and CDR2 are SGDLS and YYNGEE. Trimming stripped 4 bases from V and 11 bases from J, with 13 bases between. As DNA, the CDR3 is TGTGCCAGCAGCCCCGACCCAGGGAAGCAGTTCTTC. This translates into CASSPDPGKQFF.

The gene calls are TRBV13 and TRBJ1-1; TRBD1 is a possible D gene (6 bases). Germline-derived CDR1 and CDR2 are PRHDT and FYEKMQ (reference sequence). The CDR3 totals 13 residues. Trimming left V 7 bases short and J 4 bases short, with 13 bases between. CDR3 nucleotides: TGTGCCAGCATTCTAAAGGGGGTCACTGAAGCTTTCTTT. Amino acids: CASILKGVTEAFF.

The V and J genes are TRBV7-9 and TRBJ1-1, with D perhaps TRBD1 (5 bases). V lost 5 bases, J lost 6 bases, and 13 bases lay in between. The CDR3 runs 13 residues. CDR1 and CDR2 (germline): SEHNR, FQNEAQ (reference sequence). The CDR3 DNA reads as TGTGCCAGCAGCCCACCCCAGGGCCCTGAAGCTTTCTTT. Amino acid sequence: CASSPPQGPEAFF.

This clone was recorded once. V usage is TRBV9 and J usage is TRBJ1-1, with D uncertain. Between the trimmed V and J ends, which lost 0 bases and 2 bases, there was a span of 11 bases. The CDR3 covers 15 residues. The germline V gene encodes CDR1 SGDLS and CDR2 YYNGEE. The CDR3 DNA follows: TGTGCCAGCAGCGTAGTCCCGGGTGCAAACACTGAAGCTTTCTTT. This gives the protein CASSVVPGANTEAFF.

The V and J genes are TRBV7-9 and TRBJ1-1, with unresolved D. V was pared by 4 bases and J by 6 bases, with 12 bases between. Germline V lookup: CDR1 SEHNR, CDR2 FQNEAQ (reference sequence). This CDR3 has 13 residues. As DNA, the CDR3 is TGTGCCAGCAGCTCCCCCCTGGCCCCTGAAGCTTTCTTT. This translates into CASSSPLAPEAFF.

The chain is built from TRBV7-2 and TRBJ2-7; TRBD2 is a possible D gene (6 bases). The CDR3 runs 15 residues. The germline V and J ends were trimmed by 4 bases and 4 bases, with 17 bases remaining between them. Germline lookup yields CDR1 SGHTA and CDR2 FQGNSA. The CDR3 loop is CASSYGGAGQYEQYF. The CDR3 DNA reads TGTGCCAGCAGCTACGGAGGGGCGGGGCAATACGAGCAGTACTTC.

The chain carries TRBV6-5 and TRBJ2-1; D gene uncertain. V lost 4 bases, J lost 0 bases, and 13 bases lay in between. Germline V gives CDR1 MNHEY, CDR2 SVGAGI. This CDR3 contains 16 residues. CDR3: CASSSSLGFSYNEQFF. For the CDR3, the DNA is TGTGCCAGCAGTTCTTCTCTAGGATTCTCCTACAATGAGCAGTTCTTC.

The V gene is TRBV18, the J gene TRBJ2-1; the D is unclear. CDR3 size: 13 residues. The germline gives CDR1 KGHSH, CDR2 LQKENI. The germline V and J ends were trimmed by 3 bases and 6 bases, with 9 bases remaining between them. The CDR3 coding sequence is TGTGCCAGCTCACCGGTAGCCCCCAATGAGCAGTTCTTC. As protein: CASSPVAPNEQFF. Full variable domain (missing parts from reference TRBV18 and TRBJ2-1): NAGVMQNPRHLVRRRGQEARLRCSPMKGHSHVYWYRQLPEEGLKFMVYLQKENIIDESGMPKERFSAEFPKEGPSILRIQQVVRGDSAAYFCASSPVAPNEQFFGPGTRLTVL.

This chain links TRBV6-5 with TRBJ1-2; maybe TRBD1 (6 bases). V was pared by 0 bases and J by 1 base, with 9 bases between. The germline V gene encodes CDR1 MNHEY and CDR2 SVGAGI. The CDR3 runs to 15 residues. The CDR3 DNA follows: TGTGCCAGCAGTTACTCAGGGGGGCTTAACTATGGCTACACCTTC. This codes for CASSYSGGLNYGYTF.

The V gene is TRBV5-8, the J gene TRBJ2-5, with D possibly matching TRBD2 (6 bases). CDR1 is SGHTS, CDR2 YDEGEE, per germline. Trimming removed 4 bases from V and 5 bases from J, with 24 bases in between. The CDR3 spans 17 residues. The CDR3 is CASSPVYRQLGGETQYF. In nucleotides, the CDR3 is TGTGCCAGCAGCCCCGTATATCGACAGTTAGGAGGGGAGACCCAGTACTTC.

V and J are TRBV7-9 and TRBJ2-7; D possibly uses TRBD1 or TRBD2 (5 bases each). The V and J ends lost 2 bases and 4 bases respectively, with 12 bases between them. The germline gives CDR1 SEHNR, CDR2 FQNEAQ (reference sequence). This CDR3 comprises 14 residues. The CDR3 DNA follows: TGTGCCAGCAGCTTACTTGGGACGGATTACGAGCAGTACTTC. It specifies CASSLLGTDYEQYF. Full variable domain (missing parts from reference TRBV7-9 and TRBJ2-7): DTGVSQNPRHKITKRGQNVTFRCDPISEHNRLYWYRQTLGQGPEFLTYFQNEAQLEKSRLLSDRFSAERPKGSFSTLEIQRTEQGDSAMYLCASSLLGTDYEQYFGPGTRLTVT.

The rearrangement links TRBV6-5 to TRBJ1-1; D is unresolved. Trimming shortened V by 5 bases and J by 5 bases, and 12 bases separated the two germline ends. Germline V gene data show CDR1 as MNHEY and CDR2 as SVGAGI. The CDR3 has 13 residues. In nucleotides, the CDR3 is TGTGCCAGCAGTGAGGGCGACGGGACTGAAGCTTTCTTT. This gives the protein CASSEGDGTEAFF.

This clone appeared a single time. The chain carries TRBV25-1 and TRBJ2-1; 9 bases align to TRBD1. CDR1 is MGHDK, CDR2 SYGVNS, per germline. The CDR3 totals 17 residues. The J segment lost 5 bases and the V segment lost 6 bases, leaving 14 bases of the junction unmatched. The CDR3 spells CASREHGQGLGNNEQFF. In nucleotides, the CDR3 is TGTGCCAGCAGAGAACACGGACAGGGGCTCGGGAACAATGAGCAGTTCTTC.

This clone was counted once. The chain uses TRBV7-6 and TRBJ1-5; D ambiguous. This CDR3 has 13 residues. In germline, CDR1 is SGHVS, CDR2 FNYEAQ. V shed 3 bases and J shed 5 bases, with 8 bases lying between them. The CDR3 sequence is CASSLQDHQPQHF. CDR3 bases: TGTGCCAGCAGCTTGCAGGACCATCAGCCCCAGCATTTT.

J is TRBJ1-1 and V is TRBV11-3, with D maybe TRBD1 (6 bases). CDR1 is SGHNT and CDR2 is YENEEA in the germline V gene. The ends were cut back, 5 bases at V and 0 bases at J, with 10 bases in the middle. The CDR3 consists of 14 residues. The CDR3 spells CASSTGTVNTEAFF. CDR3 in DNA: TGTGCCAGCAGCACAGGGACGGTGAACACTGAAGCTTTCTTT.

DNA for the CDR3: TGTGCCAGCAGCTTTGACAGGACGGACATGAACACTGAAGCTTTCTTT. This codes for CASSFDRTDMNTEAFF. The chain carries TRBV5-6 and TRBJ1-1; tentative D call: TRBD1 (6 bases). CDR1 is SGHDT, CDR2 YYEEEE, per germline. The CDR3 consists of 16 residues. V lost 2 bases and J 0 bases, leaving 14 bases between the germline ends.

J is TRBJ2-3 and V is TRBV6-5; no reliable D call. Trimming stripped 5 bases from V and 2 bases from J, with 8 bases between. The germline CDR1 and CDR2 sequences are MNHEY and SVGAGI. CDR3 length: 13 residues. The CDR3 bases are TGTGCCAGCAGTCCGATATACACAGATACGCAGTATTTT. Translated, it gives CASSPIYTDTQYF.

The chain recombines TRBV28 with TRBJ2-1; D is ambiguous. Looked up from germline, CDR1 is MDHEN and CDR2 is SYDVKM. This CDR3 region has 17 residues. V lost 2 bases, J lost 8 bases, and 22 bases lay in between. The CDR3 loop reads CASSLEIHAAPQDEQFF. CDR3 DNA sequence: TGTGCCAGCAGTTTAGAGATTCACGCGGCCCCACAAGATGAGCAGTTCTTC.

This clone has a single count. The rearrangement uses TRBV7-3 and TRBJ2-5; D not certain. Germline-derived CDR1 and CDR2 are SGHTA and FQGTGA. The CDR3 is made up of 13 amino acids. The V end was cut by 4 bases, the J end by 0 bases, with 6 bases between. The CDR3 sequence is CASSSPYQETQYF. For the CDR3, the DNA is TGTGCCAGCAGCTCCCCGTACCAAGAGACCCAGTACTTC.

The chain links TRBV4-3 to TRBJ2-3; 11 bases are shared with TRBD2. Trimming removed 0 bases from V and 0 bases from J; junction bases left unmatched: 8. Germline V gives CDR1 LGHNA, CDR2 YSLEER. The CDR3 extends over 19 amino acids. For the CDR3, the DNA is TGCGCCAGCAGCCAAGATCCGACTAGCGGGGACTCTAGCACAGATACGCAGTATTTT. Its protein is CASSQDPTSGDSSTDTQYF.

This sequence joins TRBV5-1 and TRBJ1-1; maybe TRBD1 (6 bases). V was cut by 3 bases and J by 4 bases, with 16 bases left in between. This CDR3 spans 15 amino acids. Germline V gene sequence: CDR1 SGHRS, CDR2 YFSETQ. The CDR3 loop reads CASSSDYTGSTEAFF. CDR3 bases: TGCGCCAGCAGCTCGGATTACACAGGGTCCACTGAAGCTTTCTTT.

The chain links TRBV6-1 to TRBJ2-3; D is uncertain. Trimming left V 7 bases short and J 13 bases short, with 21 bases between. Germline CDR1 is MNHNS and CDR2 is SASEGT. This CDR3 contains 13 residues. The CDR3, as DNA: TGTGCCAGCATCGGTTCGCCCGCCCAAAAGGAGTATTTT. Translated, it gives CASIGSPAQKEYF.

The table lists this clone with a count of one. The V and J genes are TRBV27 and TRBJ2-7, with 12 positions matching TRBD1. Germline CDR1 MNHEY, CDR2 SMNVEV (reference sequence). The CDR3 is made up of 15 amino acids. Trimming cost V 3 bases and J 7 bases; bases outside gene matches: 7. As DNA, the CDR3 is TGTGCCAGCAGTTTCTCGGGACAGGGGGCATGGGAGCAGTACTTC. It codes for CASSFSGQGAWEQYF.

This clone was recorded once. The genes are TRBV4-3 and TRBJ2-1; 10 bases match TRBD2. The CDR3 consists of 16 residues. Germline assignment: CDR1 LGHNA and CDR2 YSLEER. Trimming cost V 2 bases and J 1 base; bases outside gene matches: 2. In nucleotides, the CDR3 is TGCGCCAGCAGCCAAAGCGGGGGGGGTTCCTACAATGAGCAGTTCTTC. Translation: CASSQSGGGSYNEQFF.

This chain connects TRBV28 to TRBJ2-7; 8 positions match TRBD2. The CDR3 extends over 14 amino acids. V gave up 2 bases and J gave up 4 bases; unmatched junction bases: 4. Germline CDR1 MDHEN, CDR2 SYDVKM. The CDR3 DNA follows: TGTGCCAGCAGTTTAAGCGGGAGATCTTACGAGCAGTACTTC. Encoded protein: CASSLSGRSYEQYF.